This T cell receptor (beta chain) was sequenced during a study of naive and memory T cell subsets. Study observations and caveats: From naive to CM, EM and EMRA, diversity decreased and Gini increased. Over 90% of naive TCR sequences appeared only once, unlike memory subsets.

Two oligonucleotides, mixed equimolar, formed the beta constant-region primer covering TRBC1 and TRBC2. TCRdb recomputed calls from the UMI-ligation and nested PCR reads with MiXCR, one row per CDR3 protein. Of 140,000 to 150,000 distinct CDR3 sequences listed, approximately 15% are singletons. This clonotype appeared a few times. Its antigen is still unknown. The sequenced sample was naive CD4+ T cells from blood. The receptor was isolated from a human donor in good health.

The CDR3 reads CASSPAGWDSQYNEQFF. For the CDR3, the DNA is TGTGCCAGCTCACCCGCCGGATGGGACTCGCAGTACAATGAGCAGTTCTTC. The V call is TRBV18, the J call TRBJ2-1, with D possibly matching TRBD2 (6 bases). Germline lookup yields CDR1 KGHSH and CDR2 LQKENI. This CDR3 has 17 residues. V lost 3 bases, J lost 4 bases, and 19 bases lay in between.